One and the same sample provided the 4 T cell receptor beta chains below, sequenced in a study of blood T cell repertoires in COVID-19 (TCRdb year 2020). The library was generated by the immunoSEQ multiplex PCR assay. TCRdb stores this immuneACCESS table with in-frame sequences only. Part of the clones is absent; in the studies checked, under half of the shortfall reflects unresolved V genes, and no reason is known for the rest. Across this sample there are about 230,000 clones, with approximately 85% seen only once. The ten largest clones add up to around 1% of the sample. Sequencing input: peripheral blood. The receptors originated from a man aged 35-49 years with acute or convalescent COVID-19.

This chain joins TRBV10-3 and TRBJ1-5; 10 bases are shared with TRBD1. Germline assignment: CDR1 ENHRY and CDR2 SYGVKD. V trimming: 3 bases; J trimming: 2 bases; junction bases outside the gene matches: 4. This CDR3 comprises 16 residues. The CDR3 sequence: CAISDAGTGGNQPQHF. DNA for the CDR3: TGTGCCATCAGTGACGCCGGGACAGGGGGCAATCAGCCCCAGCATTTT.

This clone was seen a few times. The J gene is TRBJ1-5, the V gene TRBV3-1 (or the pseudogene TRBV3-2), with 7 bases matching TRBD1. This CDR3 has 14 residues. With 4 bases clipped from V and 11 bases from J, the junction kept 11 bases outside the gene matches. Germline CDR1 LGHDT, CDR2 YNNKEL (reference sequence). The DNA of the CDR3 is TGTGCCAGCAGCCCCAGGACAGGCCTCCAAGCCCAGCATTTT. Translation: CASSPRTGLQAQHF.

V usage is TRBV6-2 or TRBV6-3 and J usage is TRBJ2-1; D might be TRBD2 (6 bases). Germline V gives CDR1 MNHEY, CDR2 SVGEGT. V dropped 3 bases and J dropped 2 bases, with 14 bases sitting between them. The length of the CDR3 is 16 residues. CDR3 sequence reads: CASSYLGLPPYNEQFF. The CDR3 DNA sequence: TGTGCCAGCAGTTATTTGGGACTCCCCCCCTACAATGAGCAGTTCTTC.

In this sample, this clone turned up once. The chain carries TRBV29-1 and TRBJ1-2; D is ambiguous. CDR1 and CDR2 (germline): SQVTM, ANQGSEA. Trimming took 8 bases from V and 5 from J, leaving 12 bases between them. The CDR3 has 11 residues. In DNA, the CDR3 is TGCAGCACCCTCGGAGATTATGGCTACACCTTC. Residues: CSTLGDYGYTF.